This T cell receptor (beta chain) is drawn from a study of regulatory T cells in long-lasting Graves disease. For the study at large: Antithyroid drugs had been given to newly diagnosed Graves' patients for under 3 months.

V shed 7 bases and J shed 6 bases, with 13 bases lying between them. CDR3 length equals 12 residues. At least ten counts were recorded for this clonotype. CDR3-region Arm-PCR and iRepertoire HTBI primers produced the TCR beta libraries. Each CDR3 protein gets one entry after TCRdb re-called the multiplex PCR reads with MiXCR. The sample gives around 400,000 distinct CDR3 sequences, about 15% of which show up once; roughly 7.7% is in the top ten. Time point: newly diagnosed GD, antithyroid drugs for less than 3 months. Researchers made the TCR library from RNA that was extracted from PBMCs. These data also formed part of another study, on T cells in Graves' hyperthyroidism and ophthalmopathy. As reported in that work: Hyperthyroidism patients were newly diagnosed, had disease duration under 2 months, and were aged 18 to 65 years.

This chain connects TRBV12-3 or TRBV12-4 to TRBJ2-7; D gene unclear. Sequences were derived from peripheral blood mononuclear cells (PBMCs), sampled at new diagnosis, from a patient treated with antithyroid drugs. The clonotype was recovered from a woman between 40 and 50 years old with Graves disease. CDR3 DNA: TGTGCCAGCAACTCGGGCCAATTCGAGCAGTACTTC. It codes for CASNSGQFEQYF.